Each of the 13 T cell receptor beta chains below was sequenced from the same sample in a study of blood T cell repertoires in COVID-19. Here immunoSEQ multiplex PCR was the method, and the copy in TCRdb shows in-frame clones only, minus some. This sample carries about 190,000 clones, 65% to 85% of them seen once, and the ten largest clones take roughly 2.9%. Material: peripheral blood. The receptor set was obtained from a man in his fifties or sixties with active or convalescent COVID-19.

The V gene is TRBV14, the J gene TRBJ1-2, with 12 bases fitting TRBD1. Unmatched junction bases numbered 1, after V lost 4 bases and J lost 7 bases. The CDR3 has 13 residues. Germline lookup yields CDR1 SGHDN and CDR2 FVKESK. The CDR3, as DNA: TGTGCCAGCAGCCGGGACAGGGGGCTTGGCTACACCTTC. It is translated as CASSRDRGLGYTF.

This chain joins TRBV27 and TRBJ1-1, with 9 bases identical to TRBD1. Trimming at V came to 1 base and at J to 6 bases, leaving 6 bases not matched to a gene. Germline CDR1 and CDR2: MNHEY and SMNVEV (reference sequence). The CDR3 contains 15 residues. The CDR3 DNA reads as TGTGCCAGCAGTTTATTAATAGACAGGGGGGCTGAAGCTTTCTTT. As protein: CASSLLIDRGAEAFF.

V gene TRBV5-1 combines with J gene TRBJ2-7; D possibly corresponds to TRBD1 (6 bases). This CDR3 region has 12 residues. The V and J ends lost 3 bases and 5 bases respectively, with 9 bases between them. Per the germline V gene, CDR1 is SGHRS and CDR2 is YFSETQ. The CDR3 DNA follows: TGCGCCAGCAGCTCACAGGGAAACGAGCAGTACTTC. Protein: CASSSQGNEQYF.

CDR3 in amino acids: CASTTGTANSLNYGYTF. CDR3 bases: TGTGCCAGTACCACTGGGACAGCCAACTCATTAAACTATGGCTACACCTTC. The chain carries TRBV19 and TRBJ1-2; 7 bases agree with TRBD1. This CDR3 spans 17 amino acids. V lost 7 bases, J lost 2 bases, and 16 bases stayed unmatched. Germline V gene sequence: CDR1 LNHDA, CDR2 SQIVND (reference sequence).

This sequence joins TRBV18 and TRBJ2-2, with TRBD1 matching over 8 bases. The ends lost 1 base at V and 3 bases at J; junction bases unmatched: 4. Germline CDR1 reads KGHSH; CDR2 reads LQKENI. This CDR3 has 16 amino acids. CDR3 sequence: CASSPRTGLDTGELFF. In nucleotides, the CDR3 is TGTGCCAGCTCACCACGGACAGGGTTGGACACCGGGGAGCTGTTTTTT.

This clone occurred a few times. The chain is built from TRBV7-9 and TRBJ2-7; D is undetermined. V lost 8 bases to trimming and J lost 2 bases, with 10 bases between them. The CDR3 is made up of 12 amino acids. The germline gives CDR1 SEHNR, CDR2 FQNEAQ (reference sequence). CDR3 in amino acids: CASEQFAYEQYF. CDR3 DNA: TGTGCCAGCGAGCAATTTGCCTACGAGCAGTACTTC.

The chain joins TRBV29-1 to TRBJ2-5, with D maybe TRBD1 (6 bases). Germline values: CDR1 SQVTM, CDR2 ANQGSEA. The V and J ends lost 6 bases and 3 bases respectively, with 11 bases between them. This CDR3 is 12 amino acids long. CDR3 bases: TGCAGCGTAGGACAGAATGAAGAGACCCAGTACTTC. Translated: CSVGQNEETQYF.

This rearrangement joins TRBV18 to TRBJ1-1; D unclear. This CDR3 has 14 amino acids. Germline CDR1 KGHSH, CDR2 LQKENI. The V end lost 3 bases, the J end lost 11 bases, and 19 bases lay between the germline ends. The DNA for the CDR3 is TGTGCCAGCTCACCCCCATCAGAGGGAGGGCTGGCTTTCTTT. Encoded protein: CASSPPSEGGLAFF.

The rearrangement joins TRBV6-1 to TRBJ2-5, with TRBD2 matching over 9 bases. Per the germline V gene, CDR1 is MNHNS and CDR2 is SASEGT. J was trimmed by 5 bases and V by 1 base; bases with no gene match: 8. CDR3 size: 16 residues. CDR3 in amino acids: CASSEVGGGAGETQYF. The CDR3 nucleotides are TGTGCCAGCAGTGAAGTAGGCGGGGGGGCCGGGGAGACCCAGTACTTC.

This clone was seen a single time. J is TRBJ2-6 and V is TRBV9; TRBD2 might be the D (5 bases). CDR1 and CDR2 (germline): SGDLS, YYNGEE. This CDR3 has 16 amino acids. V was cut by 3 bases and J by 0 bases, with 10 bases left in between. This chain's CDR3 is CASSGTEVSGANVLTF. The CDR3 bases are TGTGCCAGCAGCGGGACTGAGGTCTCTGGGGCCAACGTCCTGACTTTC.

V and J are TRBV7-2 and TRBJ1-1; TRBD1 might be the D (6 bases). The CDR3 extends over 15 amino acids. Germline V gene sequence: CDR1 SGHTA, CDR2 FQGNSA. V was pared by 5 bases and J by 5 bases, with 18 bases between. The DNA of the CDR3 is TGTGCCAGCAGCACCGGCAGGGGCTGGGGGACTGAAGCTTTCTTT. Translation gives CASSTGRGWGTEAFF.

The chain couples TRBV6-1 to TRBJ2-3; 12 bases are shared with TRBD2. With V trimmed by 4 bases and J by 1 base, 6 bases remained unmatched. Germline CDR1 and CDR2: MNHNS and SASEGT. This CDR3 contains 17 residues. In DNA, the CDR3 is TGTGCCAGCAGTGCTTGGCGACTAGCGGGGGGCACAGATACGCAGTATTTT. Residues: CASSAWRLAGGTDTQYF.

V usage is TRBV7-2 and J usage is TRBJ1-6, with 9 positions matching TRBD1. This CDR3 contains 17 residues. Trimming at V came to 5 bases and at J to 8 bases, leaving 13 bases not matched to a gene. Germline V gene data show CDR1 as SGHTA and CDR2 as FQGNSA. CDR3 nucleotide sequence: TGTGCCAGCAGCCTGAGCGGACAGGGGATCTCGGATTCACCCCTCCACTTT. Translated, it gives CASSLSGQGISDSPLHF.